These 9 T cell receptor beta chains originate from one sample sequenced in a study of blood T cell repertoires in COVID-19 (dated by TCRdb to about 2020). The protocol used for the library was the immunoSEQ multiplex PCR assay. TCRdb holds this immuneACCESS table with in-frame rearrangements only. Some clones are missing; in checked studies, unresolved V genes explain under half, and the rest has no known cause. Within this sample are a few hundred thousand clones, with 90% of them counted one time only. Around 4.5% of the sample is taken by the ten largest. Sequencing was performed on PBMCs or T cells enriched from blood (not recorded which). These TCRs come from a woman between 18 and 30 years old with acute COVID-19.

V usage is TRBV28 and J usage is TRBJ1-2, with TRBD1 identical over 9 bases. After removal of 5 bases from V and 6 bases from J, the junction contained 7 bases not matched to a gene. The germline CDR1 and CDR2 sequences are MDHEN and SYDVKM. The CDR3 contains 14 residues. CDR3 DNA sequence: TGTGCCAGCAGTGTGACAGGGGGAGGGCATGGCTACACCTTC. Its translation is CASSVTGGGHGYTF.

This sequence joins TRBV2 and TRBJ1-1, with a tentative D call TRBD1 (5 bases). The CDR3 loop spans 13 amino acids. Germline CDR1 is SNHLY and CDR2 is FYNNEI. The V end lost 9 bases, the J end lost 1 base, and 12 bases lay between the germline ends. CDR3 in DNA: TGTGCCAGTGGGGCAGATCCGAACACTGAAGCTTTCTTT. This codes for CASGADPNTEAFF.

The gene calls are TRBV6-5 and TRBJ1-2; D is perhaps TRBD1 (5 bases). Germline V gene data show CDR1 as MNHEY and CDR2 as SVGAGI. Trimming pared 8 bases from V and 2 bases from J, leaving 15 bases between. This CDR3 is 14 amino acids long. CDR3 nucleotide sequence: TGTGCCAGCGGTATCCGGGGGTCCAACTATGGCTACACCTTC. Protein product: CASGIRGSNYGYTF.

This clone has only one observation. The rearrangement joins TRBV18 to TRBJ2-2; 13 bases match TRBD2. Germline V gives CDR1 KGHSH, CDR2 LQKENI. V lost 3 bases to trimming and J lost 7 bases; unmatched junction nucleotides: 5. This CDR3 region has 16 residues. In DNA, the CDR3 is TGTGCCAGCTCACCCGGACTAGCGGGAGCCTACGGGGAGCTGTTTTTT. Its protein is CASSPGLAGAYGELFF.

This rearrangement joins TRBV7-2 to TRBJ1-3, with D hard to call. CDR3 length: 16 residues. Deletions cut 4 bases from V and 4 bases from J, with 17 bases between. Germline loops: CDR1 SGHTA, CDR2 FQGNSA. The CDR3 region has the DNA TGTGCCAGCAGCTCCGAAGGCCGAGGGAGCGGAAACACCATATATTTT. As protein: CASSSEGRGSGNTIYF.

The chain recombines TRBV14 with TRBJ2-1; tentative D call: TRBD1 (5 bases). V was clipped by 0 bases and J by 0 bases, with 6 bases between them. From germline, CDR1 is SGHDN and CDR2 FVKESK. The CDR3 is 15 amino acids. CDR3 DNA sequence: TGTGCCAGCAGCCAAGAACAGGTCTCCTACAATGAGCAGTTCTTC. Amino acid sequence: CASSQEQVSYNEQFF.

The rearrangement uses TRBV10-3 and TRBJ1-6; the match to TRBD1 covers 7 bases. The CDR3 consists of 15 residues. Germline V gives CDR1 ENHRY, CDR2 SYGVKD. V was clipped by 0 bases and J by 9 bases; unmatched bases: 5. In nucleotides, the CDR3 is TGTGCCATCAGTGAGTCGACAGGGCTGGTTTCACCCCTCCACTTT. Amino acids: CAISESTGLVSPLHF.

This sequence joins TRBV10-3 and TRBJ2-3, with D perhaps matching TRBD2 (6 bases). CDR1 is ENHRY, CDR2 SYGVKD, per germline. This CDR3 is built from 15 residues. Trimming stripped 3 bases from V and 4 bases from J, with 14 bases between. The CDR3 DNA sequence: TGTGCCATCAGTGACGGCCTAGCGTTTGCAGATACGCAGTATTTT. This gives the protein CAISDGLAFADTQYF.

A few counts support this clone. V and J are TRBV27 and TRBJ2-1, with TRBD2 as a possible D gene (5 bases). Germline loops: CDR1 MNHEY, CDR2 SMNVEV (reference sequence). This CDR3 region has 15 residues. Trimming removed 7 bases from V and 0 bases from J, with 13 bases in between. The CDR3 loop is CASNLRASSYNEQFF. In DNA form, the CDR3 reads TGTGCCAGCAACTTGCGGGCTAGCTCCTACAATGAGCAGTTCTTC.